This T cell receptor beta chain stems from a study of T cell responses to AZD1222 COVID-19 vaccine. TCRdb's table, derived via immunoSEQ multiplex PCR, lists solely in-frame clones and lacks some. The table records about 130,000 clones, roughly 88% of them present only once. General study findings and limits: Nearly half of spike-specific TCRs reportedly target unmutated variant regions.

As to this clone: The antigen is undetermined.

CDR1 and CDR2 from the germline V gene are LGHNA and YSLEER. This CDR3 has 12 residues. V was shortened by 0 bases and J by 4 bases, with 4 bases between the two germline ends. This receptor was identified in an adult in good health. The source material was peripheral blood, sampled on day 0 of AZD1222 vaccination. The chain links TRBV4-3 to TRBJ2-7; no definite D call. In DNA, the CDR3 is TGCGCCAGCAGCCAAGAGGGGTACGAGCAGTACTTC. Translating gives CASSQEGYEQYF.